This T cell receptor (beta chain) was recovered during a study of shared clonotypes between healthy human individuals. Study-level information: A few men and a couple of women, aged 18 to 49, were donors. Study-wide findings and caveats: Among non-shared clonotypes, generation probabilities were lower than among those shared by all four donors. Naive subsets generally exceeded memory subsets in estimated richness.

Concerning this clone: Its matching antigen is unknown.

CDR1 and CDR2 (germline): SGHAT, FQNNGV. This CDR3 contains 14 residues. Trimming cost V 5 bases and J 3 bases; bases outside gene matches: 3. Per the original methods: Without quality scores, immunoSEQ junctional reads could not be filtered like full-length reads. Only in-frame clones appear in the TCRdb table, and some are missing; sequencing was by immunoSEQ multiplex PCR. V and J calls and clone size are copied from that table; D and trimming were computed from the DNA. The sample has some 200,000 clones, approximately 95% seen once. Material for sequencing was naive CD4+ T cells sorted from blood. Sample subset: CD45RA+ positively selected. The TCR was taken from a woman younger than 45 in good health. The V call is TRBV11-2, the J call TRBJ2-1, with TRBD1 matching 8 bases. The DNA of the CDR3 is TGTGCCAGCAGCCGGACAGGGAGCTACAATGAGCAGTTCTTC. This translates into CASSRTGSYNEQFF.